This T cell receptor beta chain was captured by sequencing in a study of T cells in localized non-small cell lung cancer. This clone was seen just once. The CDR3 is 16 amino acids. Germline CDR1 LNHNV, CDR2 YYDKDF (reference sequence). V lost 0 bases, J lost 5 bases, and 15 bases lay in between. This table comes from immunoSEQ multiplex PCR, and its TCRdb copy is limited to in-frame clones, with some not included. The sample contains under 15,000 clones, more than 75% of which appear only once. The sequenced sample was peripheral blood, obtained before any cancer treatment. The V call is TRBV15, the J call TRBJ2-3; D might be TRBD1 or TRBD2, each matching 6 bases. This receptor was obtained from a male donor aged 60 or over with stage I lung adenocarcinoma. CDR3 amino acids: CATSREGIGGGDTQYF. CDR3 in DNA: TGTGCCACCAGCAGAGAAGGGATAGGGGGAGGAGATACGCAGTATTTT.